This passage covers 31 T cell receptor beta chains from one sample sequenced in a study of human T cells and chemical hapten exposure. Described time point: patch test 2, 6 weeks after DPC sensitization. As for treatment: therapeutic diphenylcyclopropenone sensitization with weekly scalp DPC. TCRdb re-called the RACE reads through MiXCR, storing one row per CDR3 protein. This sample has roughly 380,000 distinct CDR3 sequences; around 6% occur once, and the top ten carry around 5.8%. Sequencing was performed on whole blood, taken in connection with sensitization to the hapten diphenylcyclopropenone (DPC). The receptor set was obtained from a woman aged 18-35 years with alopecia areata. Some clones in this sample may be carry-over from other donors' samples.

The sample holds many counts of this clonotype. The chain joins TRBV6-5 to TRBJ1-1, with 11 positions matching TRBD1. The trim removed 6 bases at V and 7 bases at J, leaving 7 bases unmatched. The CDR3 covers 14 residues. Germline loops: CDR1 MNHEY, CDR2 SVGAGI. The CDR3 DNA reads TGTGCCAGCAGGGAGGACAGGGGGCGCGGTGAAGCTTTCTTT. Translated: CASREDRGRGEAFF.

This clonotype was picked up a small number of times. This chain joins TRBV15 and TRBJ2-2, with unresolved D. CDR3 length: 13 residues. Germline V gives CDR1 LNHNV, CDR2 YYDKDF (reference sequence). V lost 5 bases and J lost 6, with 10 bases in between. DNA for the CDR3: TGTGCCACCAGCTCGCTTGGCGCCGGGGAGCTGTTTTTT. It encodes CATSSLGAGELFF.

This clonotype came up many times. The rearrangement joins TRBV5-5 to TRBJ1-2; D is undetermined. The CDR3 has 15 residues. V was pared by 0 bases and J by 4 bases, with 13 bases between. Germline V gene lookup returns CDR1 SGHKS and CDR2 YYEKEE (reference sequence). Here the CDR3 DNA reads TGTGCCAGCAGCTTGGGACAATTCATGAGCTATGGCTACACCTTC. Encoded protein: CASSLGQFMSYGYTF.

This clonotype was counted ten times or more. The V call is TRBV15, the J call TRBJ2-7; 9 bases map to TRBD1. Losses at the gene ends were 4 bases for V and 2 bases for J; bases not matched to a gene: 3. The CDR3 has 14 amino acids. CDR1 is LNHNV, CDR2 YYDKDF, per germline (reference sequence). The CDR3 region is CATSTRDRAYEQYF. DNA for the CDR3: TGTGCCACCAGCACCCGGGACAGGGCCTACGAGCAGTACTTC.

This clonotype occurred a few times. This chain uses TRBV7-3 with TRBJ2-3; possibly TRBD1 or TRBD2 for D (5 bases each). The CDR3 runs to 14 residues. The germline gives CDR1 SGHTA, CDR2 FQGTGA. V shed 2 bases and J shed 6 bases, with 12 bases lying between them. The CDR3 loop reads CASSLGTVGDTQYF. DNA for the CDR3: TGTGCCAGCAGCTTAGGGACGGTGGGGGATACGCAGTATTTT.

This clonotype was recorded a few times. V usage is TRBV29-1 and J usage is TRBJ1-2; 11 positions agree with TRBD1. The germline CDR1 and CDR2 sequences are SQVTM and ANQGSEA. V trimming: 4 bases; J trimming: 3 bases; junction bases outside the gene matches: 4. The length of the CDR3 is 14 residues. The CDR3 reads CSVAAGQGDYGYTF. The CDR3, as DNA: TGCAGCGTTGCAGCGGGACAGGGGGACTATGGCTACACCTTC.

As to this clonotype: A much larger clone sits a single nucleotide away, making a read error possible. This sequence joins TRBV7-2 and TRBJ1-2; D is perhaps TRBD1 (5 bases). The CDR3 is 12 residues long. V shed 3 bases and J shed 4 bases, with 6 bases lying between them. CDR1 is SGHTA and CDR2 is FQGNSA in the germline V gene. The CDR3 DNA follows: TGTACCAGCAGCTTCGACAGCTATGGCTACACCTTC. It is translated as CTSSFDSYGYTF.

This clonotype was counted ten times or more. The V gene is TRBV5-6, the J gene TRBJ1-5, with D possibly being TRBD1 (6 bases). CDR1 and CDR2 (germline): SGHDT, YYEEEE. V lost 0 bases, J lost 0 bases, and 16 bases lay in between. The CDR3 consists of 18 residues. The CDR3 nucleotides are TGTGCCAGCAGCTTGGGTACCGAGACAGGATATAGCAATCAGCCCCAGCATTTT. This encodes CASSLGTETGYSNQPQHF.

Note on this clonotype: Germline is not matched at one junction end, which may reflect a read error. The chain recombines TRBV6-1 with TRBJ1-2; 8 positions agree with TRBD1. Germline CDR1 reads MNHNS; CDR2 reads SASEGT. The CDR3 is made up of 12 amino acids. CDR3: CACRTGNYGYTF. CDR3 DNA sequence: TGTGCCTGCAGGACAGGGAACTATGGCTACACCTTC.

The chain links TRBV12-3 or TRBV12-4 to TRBJ2-1, with D perhaps matching TRBD2 (6 bases). Trimming cost V 1 base and J 4 bases, with 14 bases left between them. The CDR3 sequence is 16 residues long. CDR3 amino acids: CASSLGRRGGYNEQFF. The CDR3 DNA follows: TGTGCCAGCAGTTTAGGAAGGCGGGGCGGATACAATGAGCAGTTCTTC.

A few counts support this clonotype. The V call is TRBV21-1, the J call TRBJ1-3; TRBD1, the table's D call, was not compared with the DNA. TRBV21-1 is a pseudogene locus. The CDR3 sequence is 16 residues long. The CDR3 nucleotides read TGTGCCAGCAGCAAAAGATCCGCTGGGACACGTAACACCATATATTTT. This translates into CASSKRSAGTRNTIYF.

This clonotype came up many times. V and J are TRBV7-2 and TRBJ1-4, with TRBD1 as a possible D gene (5 bases). V lost 5 bases to trimming and J lost 8 bases, with 18 bases between them. The CDR3 sequence is 15 residues long. CDR1 SGHTA and CDR2 FQGNSA come from the germline V gene. The CDR3 bases are TGTGCCAGCAGCCTGACGGGACGCCCAGGGGAAAAACTGTTTTTT. It yields the protein CASSLTGRPGEKLFF.

V gene TRBV10-3 combines with J gene TRBJ1-5, with D perhaps matching TRBD1 (5 bases). The CDR3 loop spans 15 amino acids. V was shortened by 4 bases and J by 6 bases, with 16 bases between the two germline ends. In germline, CDR1 is ENHRY, CDR2 SYGVKD. The CDR3 protein is CAISGSGGSGQPQHF. The CDR3 DNA reads as TGTGCCATCAGTGGCAGTGGGGGGTCAGGTCAGCCCCAGCATTTT.

This clonotype occurred many times. This rearrangement joins TRBV4-3 to TRBJ1-1; the match to TRBD1 covers 9 bases. This CDR3 contains 16 residues. V dropped 4 bases and J dropped 1; count of bases not matched to a gene: 7. CDR1 is LGHNA and CDR2 is YSLEER in the germline V gene. DNA for the CDR3: TGCGCCAGCAGCCGCGTTACAGGGGGCTGGAACACTGAAGCTTTCTTT. It yields the protein CASSRVTGGWNTEAFF.

The sample holds many counts of this clonotype. The rearrangement uses TRBV7-2 and TRBJ2-5; D is unclear. Per germline, CDR1 SGHTA and CDR2 FQGNSA. CDR3 size: 15 residues. V was clipped by 5 bases and J by 0 bases, with 13 bases between them. The CDR3 nucleotides are TGTGCCAGCAGCCCGCCGGGCTTCCACCAAGAGACCCAGTACTTC. It is translated as CASSPPGFHQETQYF.

This sequence joins TRBV5-6 and TRBJ1-2; 9 bases map to TRBD1. The J segment lost 1 base and the V segment lost 2 bases, leaving 3 bases of the junction unmatched. The CDR3 contains 15 residues. Germline lookup yields CDR1 SGHDT and CDR2 YYEEEE. The CDR3 bases are TGTGCCAGCAGCTTCACAGGGGGCGGTAACTATGGCTACACCTTC. This gives the protein CASSFTGGGNYGYTF.

This clonotype was seen more than once but under ten times. The chain recombines TRBV24-1 with TRBJ2-5; D uncertain. This CDR3 has 13 residues. The germline V gene encodes CDR1 KGHDR and CDR2 SFDVKD. The V end lost 5 bases, the J end lost 0 bases, and 6 bases lay between the germline ends. CDR3 DNA sequence: TGTGCCACCAGTGGTTCATACCAAGAGACCCAGTACTTC. This translates into CATSGSYQETQYF.

This clonotype was counted a few times. The rearrangement uses TRBV3-1 and TRBJ1-1; perhaps TRBD1 as D (5 bases). The ends were cut back, 1 base at V and 7 bases at J, with 10 bases in the middle. Germline CDR1 LGHDT, CDR2 YNNKEL (reference sequence). This CDR3 has 13 residues. The CDR3 DNA is TGTGCCAGCAGCCAAGGGGGGGGGATTGAAGCTTTCTTT. Residues: CASSQGGGIEAFF.

This clonotype was seen a few times. V usage is TRBV11-2 and J usage is TRBJ2-3; tentative D call: TRBD2 (5 bases). The V gene's germline CDR1 is SGHAT and CDR2 FQNNGV. CDR3 length: 14 residues. The V gene lost 4 bases and the J gene lost 10 bases, with 18 bases spanning the gap. In nucleotides, the CDR3 is TGTGCCAGCAGCTCGCTCCGGGAATTCGGAGCGCAGTATTTT. Translating it yields CASSSLREFGAQYF.

The gene calls are TRBV7-2 and TRBJ2-3, with D perhaps TRBD2 (6 bases). This CDR3 is 16 amino acids long. V lost 4 bases and J lost 0, with 14 bases in between. CDR1 is SGHTA, CDR2 FQGNSA, per germline. DNA for the CDR3: TGTGCCAGCAGCTCAGATGGGGGGTCTAGCACAGATACGCAGTATTTT. As protein: CASSSDGGSSTDTQYF.

Details on this clonotype: At one end the junction does not follow the germline gene, possibly because of a read error. The chain employs TRBV27 and TRBJ2-7, with TRBD1 matching over 9 bases. There are 15 residues in the CDR3. Germline CDR1 and CDR2: MNHEY and SMNVEV (reference sequence). DNA for the CDR3: TGTGCCAGCAGTCCTAGGGCCGGGACAGGGATTGTTGGGAACTTC. The encoded protein is CASSPRAGTGIVGNF.

This clonotype was counted between two and nine times. The V call is TRBV6-2 or TRBV6-3, the J call TRBJ1-2; the D is unclear. Trimming stripped 2 bases from V and 4 bases from J, with 14 bases between. The germline CDR1 and CDR2 sequences are MNHEY and SVGEGT. The length of the CDR3 is 15 residues. In nucleotides, the CDR3 is TGTGCCAGCAGTTACAGGCCAGATAACTTCTATGGCTACACCTTC. It codes for CASSYRPDNFYGYTF.

A few counts support this clonotype. This sequence joins TRBV7-2 and TRBJ1-1; D unresolved. Germline V gene data show CDR1 as SGHTA and CDR2 as FQGNSA. Trimming shortened V by 1 base and J by 1 base, and 13 bases separated the two germline ends. This CDR3 region has 16 residues. CDR3 in DNA: TGTGCCAGCAGCTTAGGCTTAAACACCCAGAACACTGAAGCTTTCTTT. Its protein product is CASSLGLNTQNTEAFF.

The sample holds many counts of this clonotype. V usage is TRBV9 and J usage is TRBJ2-7; D is ambiguous. Per germline, CDR1 SGDLS and CDR2 YYNGEE. Trimming shortened V by 0 bases and J by 0 bases, and 10 bases separated the two germline ends. The CDR3 extends over 15 amino acids. CDR3 sequence: CASSVDPLSSYEQYF. The CDR3 DNA reads TGTGCCAGCAGCGTAGACCCCCTGAGCTCCTACGAGCAGTACTTC.

Ten or more counts support this clonotype. The V gene is TRBV6-2 or TRBV6-3, the J gene TRBJ2-2; possibly TRBD1 for D (6 bases). The germline V and J ends were trimmed by 6 bases and 0 bases, with 11 bases remaining between them. The germline V gene has CDR1 MNHEY and CDR2 SVGEGT. The CDR3 runs 15 residues. CDR3 DNA sequence: TGTGCCAGCAGATCGACAGGAACGAACACCGGGGAGCTGTTTTTT. This sequence encodes CASRSTGTNTGELFF.

This clonotype was picked up a small number of times. The chain combines TRBV18 with TRBJ2-3; D gene unclear. Germline V gives CDR1 KGHSH, CDR2 LQKENI. V shed 0 bases and J shed 0 bases, with 7 bases lying between them. The CDR3 has 15 amino acids. The CDR3 is CASSPPPDSTDTQYF. The CDR3 DNA follows: TGTGCCAGCTCACCACCTCCGGACAGCACAGATACGCAGTATTTT.

This clonotype was found many times. V gene TRBV9 combines with J gene TRBJ1-4, with TRBD1 identical over 7 bases. The germline gives CDR1 SGDLS, CDR2 YYNGEE. Trimming took 3 bases from V and 4 from J; bases not matched to a gene: 6. This CDR3 is built from 15 residues. In nucleotides, the CDR3 is TGTGCCAGCAGCGATCGGACAGGAGATAATGAAAAACTGTTTTTT. As protein: CASSDRTGDNEKLFF.

V usage is TRBV29-1 and J usage is TRBJ2-5; 7 positions agree with TRBD1. The CDR3 is 12 residues long. Trimming took 4 bases from V and 5 from J; bases not matched to a gene: 4. Germline V lookup: CDR1 SQVTM, CDR2 ANQGSEA. For the CDR3, the DNA is TGCAGCGTTGTAAAACAGGGGGAGACCCAGTACTTC. As protein: CSVVKQGETQYF.

In this sample, this clonotype turned up many times. The genes are TRBV6-2 or TRBV6-3 and TRBJ1-1; D is unresolved. Trimming took 8 bases from V and 7 from J, leaving 8 bases between them. The germline CDR1 and CDR2 sequences are MNHEY and SVGEGT. The CDR3 totals 10 residues. This CDR3 reads CASGRLEAFF. The CDR3 DNA is TGTGCCAGCGGACGCCTTGAAGCTTTCTTT.

This rearrangement joins TRBV4-3 to TRBJ1-4; a weak D match, TRBD1 (5 bases). The V end lost 2 bases, the J end lost 0 bases, and 13 bases lay between the germline ends. Looked up from germline, CDR1 is LGHNA and CDR2 is YSLEER. The length of the CDR3 is 17 residues. The CDR3, as DNA: TGCGCCAGCAGCCAACAATTCCGACAGACAACTAATGAAAAACTGTTTTTT. Residues: CASSQQFRQTTNEKLFF.

This clonotype occurred a few times. The chain joins TRBV7-2 to TRBJ2-5, with D perhaps matching TRBD2 (6 bases). The CDR3 is made up of 16 amino acids. CDR1 is SGHTA and CDR2 is FQGNSA in the germline V gene. V gave up 1 base and J gave up 5 bases, with 17 bases separating them. The chain's CDR3 is CASSLGHFGGAETQYF. CDR3 nucleotide sequence: TGTGCCAGCAGCTTAGGGCATTTCGGAGGGGCGGAGACCCAGTACTTC.